This T cell receptor beta chain emerged from a study of T-cell reconstitution after alpha-beta-depleted transplantation in children. Germline CDR1 and CDR2: MGHRA and YSYEKL. V was pared by 5 bases and J by 1 base, with 10 bases between. This CDR3 region has 14 residues. A TCRbeta library incorporating unique molecular identifiers was prepared. TCRdb re-analysed the PCR reads in MiXCR, keeping a single row per CDR3 protein. The sample includes around 360,000 distinct CDR3 sequences, 10% of them seen just once. The chain has TRBV4-1 and TRBJ2-3, with D possibly being TRBD1 or TRBD2 (5 bases each). The sample here was PBMCs from the stem cell graft donor, taken from the stem cell graft. This clonotype was obtained from a human donor who donated a stem cell graft to a child with acute lymphoblastic leukemia. DNA of the CDR3: TGCGCCAGCAGCGCCCAGGGAGGCACAGATACGCAGTATTTT. It is translated as CASSAQGGTDTQYF.